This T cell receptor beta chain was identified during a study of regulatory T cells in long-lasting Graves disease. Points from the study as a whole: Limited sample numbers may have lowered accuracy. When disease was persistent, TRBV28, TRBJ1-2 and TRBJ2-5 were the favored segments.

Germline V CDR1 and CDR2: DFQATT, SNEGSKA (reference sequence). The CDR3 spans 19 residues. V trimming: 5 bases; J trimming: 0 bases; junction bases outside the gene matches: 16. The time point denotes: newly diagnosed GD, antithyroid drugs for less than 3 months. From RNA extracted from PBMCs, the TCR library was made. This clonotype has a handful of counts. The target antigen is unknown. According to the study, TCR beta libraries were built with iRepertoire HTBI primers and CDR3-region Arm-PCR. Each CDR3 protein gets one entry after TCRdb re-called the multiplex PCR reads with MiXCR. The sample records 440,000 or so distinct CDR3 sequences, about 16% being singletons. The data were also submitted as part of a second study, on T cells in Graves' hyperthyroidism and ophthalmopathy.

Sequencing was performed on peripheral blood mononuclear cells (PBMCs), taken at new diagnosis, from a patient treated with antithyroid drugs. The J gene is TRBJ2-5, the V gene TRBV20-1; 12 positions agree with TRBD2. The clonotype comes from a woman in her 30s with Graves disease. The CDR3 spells CSASLWTSGITGYQETQYF. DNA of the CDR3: TGCAGTGCTTCCCTCTGGACTAGCGGGATCACGGGGTACCAAGAGACCCAGTACTTC.